The entry below describes one T cell receptor beta chain. The target antigen is unknown. The method was immunoSEQ multiplex PCR; TCRdb's version includes in-frame clones alone and lacks a portion of them. The sample lists about 78,000 clones; about 96% were seen once. The CDR3 is 15 residues long. Germline V gene sequence: CDR1 SGHNT, CDR2 YYREEE (reference sequence). The V gene lost 2 bases and the J gene lost 12 bases, with 21 bases spanning the gap. Thymic resections from corrective heart surgery supplied the tissue. Infants served as donors; they were healthy and Finnish and were having corrective surgery for congenital heart defects. The data derive from a study of human thymus T cells. Whole-study findings and limits: As related research reported, thymic repertoires overlapped highly among unrelated individuals.

Sequenced material: thymus tissue. J is TRBJ2-1 and V is TRBV5-4; possible D gene TRBD2, 7 bases. The sequence derives from a boy younger than two with a congenital heart defect but otherwise immunologically healthy. The CDR3 region has the DNA TGTGCCAGCAGCTTACGGGGGGCTGGATCGTTCAGGCAGTTCTTC. This encodes CASSLRGAGSFRQFF.